The rows below give T cell receptor beta chains drawn from one sample of a study of T cell repertoires and Cas9 in healthy adults. Libraries were prepared by immunoSEQ multiplex PCR; TCRdb keeps only in-frame clonotypes and omits some of them. The top ten hold approximately 0.77% of the sample, which has 22,000 or so clones, roughly 90% seen once. Source material: CD4+ effector T cells (CD127+, CD25-, CD137-, CD154-) from PBMCs; culture status not recorded. The receptors originated from a human donor in good health. CDR3s include the opening cysteine and the closing phenylalanine or tryptophan. The D gene is left open where the match is weak. Clone size is given for some rows only: seen once, a few or many times, or a class if the clone is expanded.

D	size	V	J	CDR3	DNA
TRBD1	.	TRBV6-4	TRBJ1-2	CASSGTGGVGYTF	TGTGCCAGCAGTGGGACAGGGGGTGTTGGCTACACCTTC
TRBD2	.	TRBV29-1	TRBJ2-3	CSVDSFGGRYTQYF	TGCAGCGTTGACTCGTTCGGGGGGAGGTATACGCAGTATTTT
.	.	TRBV11-2	TRBJ2-7	CASSLRGLGNYEQYF	TGTGCCAGCAGCTTAAGAGGGTTGGGGAACTACGAGCAGTACTTC
.	.	TRBV4-3	TRBJ1-6	CASSQGGSSYNSPLHF	TGCGCCAGCAGCCAAGGAGGGAGCTCCTATAATTCACCCCTCCACTTT
.	.	TRBV10-3	TRBJ2-1	CAISRDKANNEQFF	TGTGCCATCAGCCGGGACAAGGCTAACAATGAGCAGTTCTTC
.	.	TRBV7-2	TRBJ1-2	CASSLNRANYGYTF	TGTGCCAGCAGCCTAAATAGAGCTAACTATGGCTACACCTTC
.	.	TRBV10-3	TRBJ2-1	CATPVDEQFF	TGTGCCACACCTGTGGATGAGCAGTTCTTC
.	.	TRBV27	TRBJ2-1	CASSWQGLGNEQFF	TGTGCCAGCAGTTGGCAGGGTTTGGGCAATGAGCAGTTCTTC
.	.	TRBV19	TRBJ1-3	CASSIFQGVNTIYF	TGTGCCAGTAGTATCTTCCAGGGAGTGAACACCATATATTTT
.	once	TRBV6-5	TRBJ1-6	CASSHSGQLNSPLHF	TGTGCCAGCAGCCACTCCGGACAGTTGAATTCACCCCTCCACTTT
.	once	TRBV28	TRBJ2-2	CASSSPDTGELFF	TGTGCCAGCAGTTCCCCCGACACCGGGGAGCTGTTTTTT
.	.	TRBV29-1	TRBJ1-1	CSVDLGGAGTEAFF	TGCAGCGTTGATTTGGGGGGCGCGGGTACTGAAGCTTTCTTT
TRBD2	.	TRBV7-2	TRBJ2-3	CASSLGRLAVYTDTQYF	TGTGCCAGCAGCTTAGGACGGCTAGCGGTTTACACAGATACGCAGTATTTT
.	.	TRBV28	TRBJ1-4	CASSLRLGNEKLFF	TGTGCCAGCAGTTTACGTCTAGGGAATGAAAAACTGTTTTTT
TRBD2	.	TRBV5-4	TRBJ2-1	CASSRTSGYNEQFF	TGTGCCAGCAGCCGGACTAGCGGCTACAATGAGCAGTTCTTC